This T cell receptor (beta chain) was profiled in a study of T cells in Graves' hyperthyroidism and ophthalmopathy. Patients were excluded because of uncontrolled infection, other autoimmune disease, pregnancy or lactation. Using RNA transcripts as the source, TCR beta CDR3 regions were amplified. HTBI primers were used for first-round RT-PCR of the TCR CDR3. TCRdb re-called the multiplex PCR reads with MiXCR, one entry per CDR3 protein. The table records over 650,000 distinct CDR3 sequences, nearly 45% of them present only once. As to this clonotype: The antigen is undetermined.

Broader study findings: Expanded thyroid clonotypes (above 0.001) were mostly also found in blood. For ophthalmopathy, model prediction preceded onset by a median 6.5 months.

The germline V gene has CDR1 SGHRS and CDR2 YFSETQ. Trimming took 0 bases from V and 1 from J, leaving 10 bases between them. CDR3 length: 15 residues. The V and J genes are TRBV5-1 and TRBJ1-2; D call uncertain. This receptor was taken from an adult man with Graves' disease, either hyperthyroidism or ophthalmopathy (not recorded which). The specimen sequenced was peripheral blood or thyroid tissue (not recorded which). The CDR3 is CASSLGTAVNYGYTF. In DNA form, the CDR3 reads TGCGCCAGCAGCTTGGGGACTGCAGTTAACTATGGCTACACCTTC.